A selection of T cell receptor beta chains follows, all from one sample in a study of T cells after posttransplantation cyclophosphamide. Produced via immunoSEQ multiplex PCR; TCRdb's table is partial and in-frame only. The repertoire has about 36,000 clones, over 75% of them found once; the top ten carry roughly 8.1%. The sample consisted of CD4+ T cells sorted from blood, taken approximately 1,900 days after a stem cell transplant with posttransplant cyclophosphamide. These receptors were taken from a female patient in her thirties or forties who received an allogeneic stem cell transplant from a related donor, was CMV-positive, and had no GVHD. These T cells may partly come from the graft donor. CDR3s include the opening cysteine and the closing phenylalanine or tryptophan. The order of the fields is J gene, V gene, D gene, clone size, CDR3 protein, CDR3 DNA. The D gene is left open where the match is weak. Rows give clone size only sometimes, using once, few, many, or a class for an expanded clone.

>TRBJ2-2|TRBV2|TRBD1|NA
CASRRQGHGELFF
TGTGCCAGCAGGCGACAGGGGCACGGGGAGCTGTTTTTT
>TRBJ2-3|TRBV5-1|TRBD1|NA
CASSSTGGGDTQYF
TGCGCCAGCAGCTCGACAGGGGGAGGGGATACGCAGTATTTT
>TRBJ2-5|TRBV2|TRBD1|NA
CASSDAWTGVVQETQYF
TGTGCCAGCAGCGACGCTTGGACAGGGGTGGTCCAAGAGACCCAGTACTTC
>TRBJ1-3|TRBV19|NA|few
CASTSVSSGNTIYF
TGTGCCAGTACGTCAGTAAGCTCTGGAAACACCATATATTTT
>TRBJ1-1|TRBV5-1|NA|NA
CASRQGMRERGTEAFF
TGCGCCAGCCGTCAGGGGATGAGGGAGAGAGGCACTGAAGCTTTCTTT
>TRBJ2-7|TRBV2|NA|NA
CASSPGAVMTYEQYF
TGTGCCAGCAGTCCGGGAGCGGTGATGACCTACGAGCAGTACTTC
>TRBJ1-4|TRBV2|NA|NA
CASQGTTNEKLFF
TGTGCCAGCCAGGGAACAACTAATGAAAAACTGTTTTTT
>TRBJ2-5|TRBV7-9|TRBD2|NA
CASSPGLARETQYF
TGTGCCAGCAGCCCCGGACTAGCGAGGGAGACCCAGTACTTC
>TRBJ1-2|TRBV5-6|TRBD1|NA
CASSLGDRGFYGYTF
TGTGCCAGCAGCTTGGGGGACAGGGGTTTCTATGGCTACACCTTC
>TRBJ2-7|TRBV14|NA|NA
CASSPAGGAKYEQYF
TGTGCCAGCAGCCCTGCTGGAGGGGCGAAGTACGAGCAGTACTTC
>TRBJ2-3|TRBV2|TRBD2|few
CASSESGTSEHF
TGTGCCAGCAGTGAAAGCGGGACTAGCGAGCATTTT
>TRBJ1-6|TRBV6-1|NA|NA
CASSEKRVSSPLHF
TGTGCCAGCAGTGAAAAGAGGGTCAGCTCACCCCTCCACTTT
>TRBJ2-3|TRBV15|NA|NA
CATSRGWTGTDTQYF
TGTGCCACCAGCAGAGGCTGGACAGGCACAGATACGCAGTATTTT
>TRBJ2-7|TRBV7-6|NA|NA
CASSLVLTGILDEQYF
TGTGCCAGCAGCTTAGTCCTGACGGGGATCCTTGACGAGCAGTACTTC
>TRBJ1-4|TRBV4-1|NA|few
CASSQDVRHLGGRLFF
TGCGCCAGCAGCCAAGATGTGAGACACCTAGGGGGTAGGCTGTTTTTT
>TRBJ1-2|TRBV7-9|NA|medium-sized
CASSHSGRQANYGYTF
TGTGCCAGCAGCCATTCGGGAAGACAGGCGAACTATGGCTACACCTTC
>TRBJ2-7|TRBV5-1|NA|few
CASSRSGTGAYEQYF
TGCGCCAGCAGCCGGTCCGGGACGGGGGCCTACGAGCAGTACTTC
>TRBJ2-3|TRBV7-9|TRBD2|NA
CASSFGSGGALSTDTQYF
TGTGCCAGCAGCTTCGGTAGCGGGGGGGCCCTAAGCACAGATACGCAGTATTTT
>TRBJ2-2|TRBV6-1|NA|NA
CASSTVTGELFF
TGTGCCAGCAGCACAGTTACCGGGGAGCTGTTTTTT
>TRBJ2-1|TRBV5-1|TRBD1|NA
CASSSGTGRNEQFF
TGCGCCAGCAGCTCCGGGACAGGGCGAAATGAGCAGTTCTTC
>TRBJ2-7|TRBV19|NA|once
CASSSRQKNYEQYF
TGTGCCAGTAGTTCCCGACAGAAAAACTACGAGCAGTACTTC
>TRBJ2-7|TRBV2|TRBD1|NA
CASNPDRGLPREQYF
TGTGCCAGCAACCCGGACAGGGGCCTCCCGCGGGAGCAGTACTTC
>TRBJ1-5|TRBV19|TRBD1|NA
CASTTGQGVQPQHF
TGTGCCAGTACCACCGGACAGGGAGTTCAGCCCCAGCATTTT
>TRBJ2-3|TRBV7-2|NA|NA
CASSFGGSTDTQYF
TGTGCCAGCAGCTTCGGGGGTAGCACAGATACGCAGTATTTT
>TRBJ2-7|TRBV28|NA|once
CASSSNYEQYF
TGTGCCAGCAGTTCCAACTACGAGCAGTACTTC
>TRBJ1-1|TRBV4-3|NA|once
CASSHADRPNTEAFF
TGCGCCAGCAGCCACGCGGACAGACCGAACACTGAAGCTTTCTTT
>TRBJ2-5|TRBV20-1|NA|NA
CSATVRETQYF
TGCAGTGCTACGGTCCGGGAGACCCAGTACTTC
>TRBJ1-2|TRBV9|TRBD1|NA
CASSVTGTGLYGYTF
TGTGCCAGCAGCGTTACCGGGACAGGCCTCTATGGCTACACCTTC
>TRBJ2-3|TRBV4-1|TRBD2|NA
CASSRQTRTSGTDTQYF
TGCGCCAGCAGCCGTCAAACGCGGACTAGCGGCACAGATACGCAGTATTTT
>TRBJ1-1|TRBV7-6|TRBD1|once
CASSLRTGVTEAFF
TGTGCCAGCAGCTTACGGACAGGGGTAACTGAAGCTTTCTTT
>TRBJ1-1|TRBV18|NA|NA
CASSAGQPATEAFF
TGTGCCAGCTCAGCCGGACAGCCGGCCACTGAAGCTTTCTTT